These 25 T cell receptor beta chains came from one sample sequenced in a study of T cell clonality in common variable immunodeficiency. Study-wide findings and caveats: Reportedly, TCR beta sequences from common variable immunodeficiency showed fewer deletions and N-nucleotide insertions.

Antigens for these TCRs are unknown. The method was immunoSEQ multiplex PCR; TCRdb's version includes in-frame clones alone and lacks a portion of them. The sample includes fewer than 30,000 clones, none of them occurring once. The sample was peripheral blood mononuclear cells. The receptors stem from a human donor with common variable immunodeficiency.

By sample fraction, this clone is medium-sized. The read stops 3 residues short of the end of the CDR3; the missing end is completed from the germline J gene. The chain joins TRBV2 to TRBJ1-1; TRBD1 might be the D (6 bases). The CDR3 extends over 12 amino acids. Germline V gene lookup returns CDR1 SNHLY and CDR2 FYNNEI. The CDR3 sequence: CASSMTGALAFF. CDR3 DNA, as far as it was read: TGTGCCAGCTCGATGACAGGAGCTCTG.

This clone was counted ten times or more. The read comes to an end 3 residues before the CDR3 does, leaving the germline J gene to fill in the end. The chain has TRBV20-1 and TRBJ2-5, with TRBD2 matching 9 bases. This CDR3 is built from 13 residues. J lost 5 bases, V lost 6 bases, and 7 bases had no gene match. Germline CDR1 and CDR2: DFQATT and SNEGSKA (reference sequence). This CDR3 is CSATGTSRETQYF. The CDR3 bases that were read are TGCAGTGCAACCGGGACTAGCCGGGAGACC.

Details on this clone: The sequence runs out 3 residues before the end of the CDR3; the remainder is reconstructed from the germline J gene. The chain carries TRBV11-2 and TRBJ2-2; D tentatively fits TRBD1 or TRBD2 (7 bases each). The ends were cut back, 5 bases at V and 4 bases at J, with 14 bases in the middle. CDR3 size: 15 residues. Germline assignment: CDR1 SGHAT and CDR2 FQNNGV. The CDR3 spells CASSPQGRVTGELFF. The sequenced CDR3 bases are TGTGCCAGCAGCCCACAGGGGAGGGTCACCGGGGAG.

This clone has a handful of counts. From the germline J gene comes the end of the CDR3, since the read stops 3 residues before it. This chain joins TRBV2 and TRBJ2-3; 9 positions match TRBD1. Trimming at V came to 8 bases and at J to 4 bases, leaving 13 bases not matched to a gene. The germline V gene has CDR1 SNHLY and CDR2 FYNNEI. The CDR3 covers 16 residues. CDR3 DNA (partial): TGTGCCAGCGGGAAGGGACAGGGTTGGAGTGCAGATACG. It is translated as CASGKGQGWSADT. The whole CDR3 protein reads CASGKGQGWSADTQYF.

Remarks on this clone: Read data end 3 residues before the CDR3 end; the end is taken from the germline J gene. This chain links TRBV23-1 with TRBJ2-1; no firm D call. TRBV23-1 is an ORF, with its function uncertain. The CDR3 is 15 residues long. With 0 bases removed from V and 6 bases from J, the gap between germline ends came to 12 bases. Here the CDR3 reads CASSQSKPPGNEQFF. Incomplete CDR3 DNA: TGCGCCAGCAGTCAATCGAAGCCTCCCGGCAATGAG.

This clone was picked up many times. The read is 3 residues too short to cover the CDR3 end, so that end is filled in from the germline J gene. The chain recombines TRBV2 with TRBJ2-1; 7 positions agree with TRBD1. CDR1 is SNHLY and CDR2 is FYNNEI in the germline V gene. The CDR3 spans 15 residues. Trimming at V came to 5 bases and at J to 6 bases, leaving 10 bases not matched to a gene. The CDR3 bases that were read are TGTGCCAGCAGTACCGACAGGGTGTTCGGCAATGAG. Its protein product is CASSTDRVFGNE. The complete CDR3 sequence is CASSTDRVFGNEQFF.

This clone showed up many times. The CDR3 end is not reached by the read, which stops 3 residues before it; the germline J gene fills it in. This chain uses TRBV18 with TRBJ2-7, with D possibly called TRBD1 or TRBD2 (5 bases each). Trimming took 3 bases from V and 0 from J, leaving 18 bases between them. The germline V gene has CDR1 KGHSH and CDR2 LQKENI. The CDR3 extends over 17 amino acids. CDR3: CASSPVMRGASSYEQYF. Incomplete CDR3 DNA: TGTGCCAGCTCACCGGTAATGAGAGGGGCGAGCTCCTACGAG.

Here the CDR3 reads CASSTIGGRNQPQHF. The part of the CDR3 DNA that was read is TGTGCCAGTAGTACGATAGGGGGTAGGAATCAGCCC. V is TRBV19 and J is TRBJ1-5, with D tentatively TRBD1 (6 bases). The read ends 3 residues early relative to the CDR3; the germline J gene fills the gap. V lost 4 bases and J lost 4, with 14 bases in between. Germline assignment: CDR1 LNHDA and CDR2 SQIVND (reference sequence). This CDR3 has 15 residues. Full variable domain (missing parts from reference TRBV19 and TRBJ1-5): DGGITQSPKYLFRKEGQNVTLSCEQNLNHDAMYWYRQDPGQGLRLIYYSQIVNDFQKGDIAEGYSVSREKKESFPLTVTSAQKNPTAFYLCASSTIGGRNQPQHFGDGTRLSIL.

This clone was detected ten times or more. The CDR3 end is not reached by the read, which stops 3 residues before it; the germline J gene fills it in. J is TRBJ2-1 and V is TRBV14; 9 nucleotides line up with TRBD2. Germline CDR1 is SGHDN and CDR2 is FVKESK. Trimming cost V 4 bases and J 8 bases; bases outside gene matches: 9. The CDR3 spans 15 residues. The CDR3 DNA, read in part, is TGTGCCAGCAGCCCGTTTGCGGGAGGGCTCTATGAG. Its protein product is CASSPFAGGLYE. The CDR3 as a whole reads CASSPFAGGLYEQFF.

This clone has only a few counts. The read terminates 3 residues before the CDR3 end, so the remaining end is supplied by the germline J gene. The chain joins TRBV2 to TRBJ1-5; TRBD1 might be the D (5 bases). Germline CDR1 and CDR2: SNHLY and FYNNEI. The V end was cut by 7 bases, the J end by 4 bases, with 17 bases between. This CDR3 spans 15 amino acids. The CDR3 protein is CASTLGKGWNQPQHF. The sequenced CDR3 bases are TGTGCCAGCACCCTCGGAAAGGGGTGGAATCAGCCC. Drawing the rest from reference TRBV2 and TRBJ1-5, the complete variable domain is EPEVTQTPSHQVTQMGQEVILRCVPISNHLYFYWYRQILGQKVEFLVSFYNNEISEKSEIFDDQFSVERPDGSNFTLKIRSTKLEDSAMYFCASTLGKGWNQPQHFGDGTRLSIL.

In the case of this clone: The sequence runs out 3 residues before the end of the CDR3; the remainder is reconstructed from the germline J gene. The chain couples TRBV5-1 to TRBJ1-2; TRBD1 matches 9 bases. CDR1 and CDR2 (germline): SGHRS, YFSETQ. The CDR3 is 15 residues long. V was pared by 0 bases and J by 5 bases, with 5 bases of the junction left unmatched. Incomplete CDR3 DNA: TGCGCCAGCAGCTTGGGGGACAGGGCGGGGTATGGC. Amino acid sequence: CASSLGDRAGYG. The full CDR3 protein reads CASSLGDRAGYGYTF.

In its sample, this clone was seen many times. The read gets to within 3 residues of the CDR3 end, and the germline J gene fills in the rest. The chain employs TRBV9 and TRBJ2-3, with TRBD2 matching over 13 bases. Per the germline V gene, CDR1 is SGDLS and CDR2 is YYNGEE. V shed 3 bases, J shed 8 bases, and the junction held 9 bases outside the gene matches. CDR3 size: 16 residues. CDR3 protein: CASSARTSGSGGTQYF. Partial CDR3 DNA: TGTGCCAGCAGCGCAAGGACTAGCGGGAGTGGAGGTACG.

This clone was seen ten or more times. The CDR3 is cut off 3 residues early in the read; its end comes from the germline J gene. The chain employs TRBV6-2 or TRBV6-3 and TRBJ2-1; 14 nucleotides agree with TRBD2. The CDR3 length is 15 residues. CDR1 is MNHEY, CDR2 SVGEGT, per germline. The V gene end was trimmed by 4 bases and the J gene end by 8 bases; junction bases not matched to a gene: 4. The CDR3 bases that were read are TGTGCCAGCAGTTTCGGACTAGCGGGAGGTTATGAG. Translated: CASSFGLAGGYE. The whole CDR3 protein is CASSFGLAGGYEQFF.

Remarks on this clone: The observed sequence ends 3 residues before the CDR3 terminus, with the missing tail filled in from the germline J gene. J is TRBJ2-5 and V is TRBV2; D gene uncertain. V dropped 4 bases and J dropped 3 bases, with 12 bases sitting between them. The CDR3 sequence is 14 residues long. Germline lookup yields CDR1 SNHLY and CDR2 FYNNEI. The covered CDR3 bases are TGTGCCAGCAGTGTCCAGGCCCTCAAAGAGACC. Translated, it gives CASSVQALKET. The entire CDR3 reads CASSVQALKETQYF. The full variable domain, completed using reference TRBV2 and TRBJ2-5, is EPEVTQTPSHQVTQMGQEVILRCVPISNHLYFYWYRQILGQKVEFLVSFYNNEISEKSEIFDDQFSVERPDGSNFTLKIRSTKLEDSAMYFCASSVQALKETQYFGPGTRLLVL.

This clone occurred many times. The CDR3 goes on 3 residues after the read ends, and that part is filled in from the germline J gene. V is TRBV20-1 and J is TRBJ2-5, with 7 bases identical to TRBD2. The V segment lost 3 bases and the J segment 2 bases; nucleotides outside the gene matches: 3. The length of the CDR3 is 13 residues. Germline CDR1 reads DFQATT; CDR2 reads SNEGSKA (reference sequence). Partial CDR3 DNA: TGCAGTGCTAGCCCCGGGGGGCAAGAGACC. This codes for CSASPGGQET. The complete CDR3 reads CSASPGGQETQYF.

A few counts support this clone. The read ends 3 residues before the CDR3 terminus; that terminus is restored from the germline J gene. This sequence joins TRBV6-1 and TRBJ2-7; D not certain. This CDR3 has 14 residues. Trimming cost V 4 bases and J 3 bases, with 13 bases left between them. The germline CDR1 and CDR2 sequences are MNHNS and SASEGT. The covered CDR3 bases are TGTGCCAGCAGTGCTCAACAGTCGGTCTACGAG. Translation: CASSAQQSVYE. The entire CDR3 reads CASSAQQSVYEQYF.

This clone was recorded a few times. This chain's CDR3 is CASSWNPGQGGRLNTEAFF. Partial CDR3 DNA: TGTGCCAGCAGTTGGAACCCGGGACAGGGGGGGAGGTTGAACACTGAA. The V and J genes are TRBV2 and TRBJ1-1; 11 nucleotides agree with TRBD1. The CDR3 end falls 3 residues outside the read, so it is completed with the germline J gene. The junction had 14 bases not matched to a gene; V was cut back by 5 bases and J by 0 bases. Per germline, CDR1 SNHLY and CDR2 FYNNEI. CDR3 length: 19 amino acids. The complete variable domain, with remaining parts taken from reference TRBV2 and TRBJ1-1, reads EPEVTQTPSHQVTQMGQEVILRCVPISNHLYFYWYRQILGQKVEFLVSFYNNEISEKSEIFDDQFSVERPDGSNFTLKIRSTKLEDSAMYFCASSWNPGQGGRLNTEAFFGQGTRLTVV.

This clone was seen more than once but under ten times. The read comes to an end 3 residues before the CDR3 does, leaving the germline J gene to fill in the end. The rearrangement links TRBV7-7 to TRBJ2-5, with 7 nucleotides matching TRBD1. Unmatched junction bases numbered 13, after V lost 2 bases and J lost 4 bases. Germline CDR1 is SSHAT and CDR2 is FNYEAQ (reference sequence). This CDR3 is built from 17 residues. The CDR3: CASSLWRQGDFSETQYF. CDR3 bases read: TGTGCCAGCAGCTTATGGCGGCAGGGGGATTTTTCAGAGACC.

About this clone: The CDR3 end lies 3 residues beyond the end of the read and is filled in from the germline J gene. The chain has TRBV7-9 and TRBJ1-6, with D uncertain. V was clipped by 5 bases and J by 6 bases, with 11 bases between them. CDR3 size: 14 residues. Germline V gene data show CDR1 as SEHNR and CDR2 as FQNEAQ (reference sequence). The CDR3 here is CASSQERSNSPLHF. The part of the CDR3 DNA that was read is TGTGCCAGCAGCCAGGAGAGGAGTAATTCACCC.

As to this clone: From the germline J gene comes the end of the CDR3, since the read stops 3 residues before it. V and J are TRBV19 and TRBJ1-5; 7 nucleotides align to TRBD1. The CDR3 loop spans 14 amino acids. Germline trimming cut 6 bases from V and 5 bases from J; bases unmatched to any gene: 7. Germline CDR1 is LNHDA and CDR2 is SQIVND (reference sequence). CDR3 region: CASRSQGRHQPQHF. Partial CDR3 DNA: TGTGCCAGTAGATCACAGGGGAGGCATCAGCCC.

As regards this clone: The CDR3 goes on 3 residues after the read ends, and that part is filled in from the germline J gene. The genes are TRBV30 and TRBJ1-4; D perhaps matches TRBD1 (5 bases). Germline V CDR1 and CDR2: GTSNPN, SVGIG (reference sequence). V was shortened by 2 bases and J by 6 bases, with 10 bases between the two germline ends. The CDR3 totals 13 residues. The CDR3: CAWSIGRDEKLFF. The CDR3 DNA, read in part, is TGTGCCTGGAGTATTGGCAGGGATGAAAAA.

This clone has more than one count but fewer than ten. The missing CDR3 end, 3 residues past where the read stops, is filled in from the germline J gene. The chain combines TRBV20-1 with TRBJ1-6; D might be TRBD1 (6 bases). This CDR3 region has 15 residues. Germline CDR1 and CDR2: DFQATT and SNEGSKA (reference sequence). With 2 bases removed from V and 10 bases from J, the gap between germline ends came to 18 bases. CDR3 DNA, as far as it was read: TGCAGTGCTAGAAGTCGGCAGGGGAGGGGGTCACCC. This translates into CSARSRQGRGSP. The whole CDR3 protein is CSARSRQGRGSPLHF.

In regard to this clone: The missing CDR3 end, 3 residues past where the read stops, is filled in from the germline J gene. The J gene is TRBJ2-1, the V gene TRBV5-1; D call uncertain. The CDR3 covers 15 residues. Germline V gene lookup returns CDR1 SGHRS and CDR2 YFSETQ. Trimming left V 2 bases short and J 7 bases short, with 16 bases between. The sequenced CDR3 bases are TGCGCCAGCAGCTTTGAGCTACCTGGCGGTAATGAG. Its protein product is CASSFELPGGNE. The entire CDR3 is CASSFELPGGNEQFF.

This clone was seen only a few times. The read ends 3 residues shy of where the CDR3 ends; the end is completed using the germline J gene. The genes are TRBV7-9 and TRBJ2-7; D not resolved. Trimming took 2 bases from V and 3 from J, leaving 5 bases between them. Germline values: CDR1 SEHNR, CDR2 FQNEAQ (reference sequence). The CDR3 sequence is 12 residues long. Incomplete CDR3 DNA: TGTGCCAGCAGCTTAATTAGCTACGAG. This sequence encodes CASSLISYE. The whole CDR3 protein reads CASSLISYEQYF.

Only a few counts were recorded for this clone. The read finishes 3 residues shy of the CDR3 end, and the germline J gene is used to complete it. The V and J genes are TRBV11-2 and TRBJ1-5; a possible D gene is TRBD1 (5 bases). Trimming took off 1 base at V and 0 bases at J, with 7 bases between the two ends. This CDR3 contains 15 residues. The germline gives CDR1 SGHAT, CDR2 FQNNGV. The CDR3 DNA, read in part, is TGTGCCAGCAGCTTAGGACAGCTTAGCAATCAGCCC. Translation: CASSLGQLSNQP. The CDR3 reads in full as CASSLGQLSNQPQHF.